This T cell receptor (beta chain) was profiled in a study of beta chain features in type 1 diabetes. General study findings and limits: Type 1 diabetes patients showed a moderate but significant shortening of TCRB CDR3s in all four CD4+ subsets.

This clone was seen a handful of times. Its antigen remains unknown. The germline CDR1 and CDR2 sequences are SGDLS and YYNGEE. The V end was cut by 2 bases, the J end by 0 bases, with 0 bases between. CDR3 size: 11 residues. The authors reverse transcribed all of the isolated RNA, so sequencing captured expressed TCRB transcripts. Profiling relied on immunoSEQ multiplex PCR, and the TCRdb table lists in-frame clones only, not all of them. The data hold roughly 730,000 clones, with about an eighth observed a single time. A sort by CD45RO/CCR7/CD25/CD127/CD95/CD27 yielded CD4+ naive, central memory, regulatory and stem cell-like memory cells.

J is TRBJ2-7 and V is TRBV9; D not resolved. The TCR sequence derives from a man aged 18 to 30 with type 1 diabetes. The sequencing sample was made of naive CD4+ T cells from blood. CDR3: CASSVSYEQYF. CDR3 DNA: TGTGCCAGCAGCGTCTCCTACGAGCAGTACTTC.